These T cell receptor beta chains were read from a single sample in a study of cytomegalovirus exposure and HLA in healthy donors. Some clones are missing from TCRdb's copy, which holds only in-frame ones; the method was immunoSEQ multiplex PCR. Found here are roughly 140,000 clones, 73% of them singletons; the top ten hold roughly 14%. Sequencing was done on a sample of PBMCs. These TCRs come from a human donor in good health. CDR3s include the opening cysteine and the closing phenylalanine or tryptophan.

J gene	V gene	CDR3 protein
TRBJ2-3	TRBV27	CASSSGWEGTDTQYF
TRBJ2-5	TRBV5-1	CASSTGVAETQYF
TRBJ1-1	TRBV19	CASSMDRGEAFF
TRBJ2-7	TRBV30	CAHAAGLLREQYF
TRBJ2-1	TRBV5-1	CASSLTTSSYNEQFF
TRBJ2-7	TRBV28	CASTLGGSGQYF
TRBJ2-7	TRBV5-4	CASSTRQGTEQYF
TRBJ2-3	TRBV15	CATSRGQGSTDTQYF
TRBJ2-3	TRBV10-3	CAISEFTSGSTDTQYF
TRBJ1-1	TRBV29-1	CSVEYWDSLEAFF
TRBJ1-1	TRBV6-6	CASSGLTEAFF
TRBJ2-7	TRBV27	CASSTRGQGVYEQYF
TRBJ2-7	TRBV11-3	CASSLTPPLEQYF
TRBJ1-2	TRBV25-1	CASSETGTGLYGYTF
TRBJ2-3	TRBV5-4	CASSFRQGRDTQYF
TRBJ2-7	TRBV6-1	CASIAGPYEQYF
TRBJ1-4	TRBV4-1	CASSQVGQGWEKLFF
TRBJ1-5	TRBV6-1	CASSEDLARLQHF
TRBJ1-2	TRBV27	CASRTGGNYGYTF
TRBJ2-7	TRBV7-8	CASSPKEAYEQYF
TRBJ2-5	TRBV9	CASSVAGGASGGQETQYF
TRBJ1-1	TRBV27	CASSFRYSNTEAFF
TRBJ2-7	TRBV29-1	CSVLAGTSYEQYF
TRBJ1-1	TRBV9	CASSATGGSMNTEAFF
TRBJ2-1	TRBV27	CASSQGLASYNEQFF
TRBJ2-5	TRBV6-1	CASIGLGWVETQYF
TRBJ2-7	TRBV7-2	CASRPGISYEQYF
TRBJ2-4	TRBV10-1	CASSEVAGANIQYF
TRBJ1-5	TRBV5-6	CASSLRGTQPQHF
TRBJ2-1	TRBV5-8	CASSSLFPSGARDEQFF
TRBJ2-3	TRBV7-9	CASSSRTSGTDTQYF
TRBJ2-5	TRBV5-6	CASSLPTGSETQYF
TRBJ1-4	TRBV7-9	CASSPREKLFF
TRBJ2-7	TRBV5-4	CASSDSRLAGAGEQYF
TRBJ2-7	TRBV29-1	CSGTDSHSYEQYF
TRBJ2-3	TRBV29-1	CSVVTDTQYF
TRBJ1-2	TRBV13	CASSPVDRAYDYGYTF
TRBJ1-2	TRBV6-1	CASSEDRSFIYVGYTF
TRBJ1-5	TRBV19	CASSGWAFNQPQHF
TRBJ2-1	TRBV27	CASSASVGVGNEQFF
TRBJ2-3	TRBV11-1	CASSRTSGRGTDTQYF
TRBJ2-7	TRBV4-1	CASSQDRSGLAGSYEQYF
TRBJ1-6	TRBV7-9	CASSQQDLEPLHF
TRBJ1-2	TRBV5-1	CASSLEGRPRGYTF
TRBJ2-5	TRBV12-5	CASGPGLAVGETQYF
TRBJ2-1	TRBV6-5	CASSYAALAGHEQFF
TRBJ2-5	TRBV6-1	CASSLRRGETQYF
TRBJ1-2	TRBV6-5	CASSYSTVDNYGYTF
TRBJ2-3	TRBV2	CASSDGGAPTQYF